The 4 T cell receptor beta chains given below trace back to one sample, sequenced in a study of cytomegalovirus exposure and HLA in healthy donors. PCR was performed using 60 Vbeta and 13 Jbeta primers. Sequencing was performed with immunoSEQ multiplex PCR; in TCRdb, only in-frame clones are kept and a portion is missing. The table lists roughly 60,000 clones, about 80% of them singletons. The sample comprised PBMCs. The receptors here all came from a woman in her thirties or forties in good health and CMV-seropositive.

The chain is built from TRBV11-2 and TRBJ2-7; TRBD1 matches 10 bases. J gave up 0 bases and V 0 bases, and 8 bases lay outside the gene matches. This CDR3 is built from 18 residues. Germline values: CDR1 SGHAT, CDR2 FQNNGV. The CDR3 nucleotides are TGTGCCAGCAGCTTAGATCGGTGGGGACAGGGGAGCTCCTACGAGCAGTACTTC. It specifies CASSLDRWGQGSSYEQYF.

This clone appeared once. The V call is TRBV5-6, the J call TRBJ2-5, with TRBD1 matching 7 bases. This CDR3 is built from 15 residues. From germline, CDR1 is SGHDT and CDR2 YYEEEE. The ends lost 3 bases at V and 2 bases at J; junction bases unmatched: 7. CDR3 nucleotide sequence: TGTGCCAGCAGCTCATTCAGGGGGATGCAAGAGACCCAGTACTTC. Protein: CASSSFRGMQETQYF.

The chain recombines TRBV5-1 with TRBJ2-7; 8 bases align to TRBD1. This CDR3 spans 15 amino acids. The V gene's germline CDR1 is SGHRS and CDR2 YFSETQ. The V segment lost 4 bases and the J segment 1 base; nucleotides outside the gene matches: 7. The CDR3 is CASSLDRDRSYEQYF. In DNA form, the CDR3 reads TGCGCCAGCAGCCTCGATCGGGACAGGTCCTACGAGCAGTACTTC.

This chain uses TRBV7-2 with TRBJ2-1; D is perhaps TRBD2 (6 bases). Germline lookup yields CDR1 SGHTA and CDR2 FQGNSA. The CDR3 consists of 13 residues. V lost 2 bases to trimming and J lost 10 bases, with 12 bases between them. DNA of the CDR3: TGTGCCAGCAGCTTAAAATGGAGGGCCGAGCAGTTCTTC. Its protein product is CASSLKWRAEQFF. Together with reference TRBV7-2 and TRBJ2-1, the CDR3 gives the full variable domain: GAGVSQSPSNKVTEKGKDVELRCDPISGHTALYWYRQSLGQGLEFLIYFQGNSAPDKSGLPSDRFSAERTGGSVSTLTIQRTQQEDSAVYLCASSLKWRAEQFFGPGTRLTVL.